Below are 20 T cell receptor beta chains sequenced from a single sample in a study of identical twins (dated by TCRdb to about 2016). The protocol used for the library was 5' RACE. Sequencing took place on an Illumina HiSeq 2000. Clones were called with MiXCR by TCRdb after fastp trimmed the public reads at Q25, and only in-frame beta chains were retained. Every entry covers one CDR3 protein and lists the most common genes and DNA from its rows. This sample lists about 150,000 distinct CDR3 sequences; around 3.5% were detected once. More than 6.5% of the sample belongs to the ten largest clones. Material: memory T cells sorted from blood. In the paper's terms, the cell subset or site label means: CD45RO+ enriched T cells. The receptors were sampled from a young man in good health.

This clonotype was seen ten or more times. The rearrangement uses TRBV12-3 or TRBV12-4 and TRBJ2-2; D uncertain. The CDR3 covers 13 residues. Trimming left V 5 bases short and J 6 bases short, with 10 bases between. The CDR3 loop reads CASSLYGAGELFF. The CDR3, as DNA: TGTGCCAGCAGTCTGTATGGCGCCGGGGAGCTGTTTTTT.

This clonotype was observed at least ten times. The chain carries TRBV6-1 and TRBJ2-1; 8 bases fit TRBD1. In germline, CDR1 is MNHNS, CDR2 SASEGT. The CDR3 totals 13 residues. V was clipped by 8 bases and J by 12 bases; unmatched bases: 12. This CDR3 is CASLNFGGTGQFF. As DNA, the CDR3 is TGTGCCAGCCTAAATTTTGGGGGGACAGGGCAGTTCTTC.

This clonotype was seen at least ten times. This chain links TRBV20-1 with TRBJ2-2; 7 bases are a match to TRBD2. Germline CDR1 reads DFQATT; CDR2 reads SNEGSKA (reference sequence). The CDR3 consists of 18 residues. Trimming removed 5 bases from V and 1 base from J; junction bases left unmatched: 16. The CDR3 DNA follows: TGCAGTGCTTACCCCCTAGCATTCGGGGAGGGGAACACCGGGGAGCTGTTTTTT. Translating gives CSAYPLAFGEGNTGELFF.

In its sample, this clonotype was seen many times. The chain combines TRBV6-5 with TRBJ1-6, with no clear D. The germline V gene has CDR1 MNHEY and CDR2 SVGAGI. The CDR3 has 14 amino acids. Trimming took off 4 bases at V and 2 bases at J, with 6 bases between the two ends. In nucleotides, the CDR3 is TGTGCCAGCAGTTCGGCGGCCTATAATTCACCCCTCCACTTT. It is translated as CASSSAAYNSPLHF.

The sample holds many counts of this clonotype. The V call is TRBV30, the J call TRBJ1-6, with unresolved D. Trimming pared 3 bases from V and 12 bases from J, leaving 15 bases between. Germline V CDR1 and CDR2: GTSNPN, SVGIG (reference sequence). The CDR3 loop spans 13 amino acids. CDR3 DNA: TGTGCCTGGAGATTGACGGCCTGGAGACCCCTCCACTTT. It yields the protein CAWRLTAWRPLHF.

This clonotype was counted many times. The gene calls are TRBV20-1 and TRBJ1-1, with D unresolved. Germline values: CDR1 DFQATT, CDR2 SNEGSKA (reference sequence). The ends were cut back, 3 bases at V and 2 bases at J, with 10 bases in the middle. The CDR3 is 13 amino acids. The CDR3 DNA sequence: TGCAGTGCTAGTCGCAGCGAAAACACTGAAGCTTTCTTT. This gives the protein CSASRSENTEAFF.

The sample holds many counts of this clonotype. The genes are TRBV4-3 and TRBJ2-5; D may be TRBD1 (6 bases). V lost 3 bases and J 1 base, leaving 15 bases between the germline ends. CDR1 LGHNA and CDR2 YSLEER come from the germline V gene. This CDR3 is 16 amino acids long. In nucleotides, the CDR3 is TGCGCCAGCAGCCAGGGTTTACAGGGATCCCAAGAGACCCAGTACTTC. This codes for CASSQGLQGSQETQYF.

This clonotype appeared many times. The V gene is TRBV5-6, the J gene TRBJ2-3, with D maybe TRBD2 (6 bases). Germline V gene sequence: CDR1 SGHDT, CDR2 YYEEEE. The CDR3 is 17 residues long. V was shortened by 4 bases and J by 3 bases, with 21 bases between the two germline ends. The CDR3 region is CASSPTGVQRDTDTQYF. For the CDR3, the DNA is TGTGCCAGCAGCCCAACGGGGGTCCAGCGAGATACAGATACGCAGTATTTT.

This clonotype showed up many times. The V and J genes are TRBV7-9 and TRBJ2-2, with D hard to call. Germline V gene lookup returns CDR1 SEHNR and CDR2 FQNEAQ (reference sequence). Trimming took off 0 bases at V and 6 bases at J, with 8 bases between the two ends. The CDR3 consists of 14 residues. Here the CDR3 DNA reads TGTGCCAGCAGCTTAGCGGAAGGATCCGGGGAGCTGTTTTTT. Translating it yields CASSLAEGSGELFF. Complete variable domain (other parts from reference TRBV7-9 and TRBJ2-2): DTGVSQNPRHKITKRGQNVTFRCDPISEHNRLYWYRQTLGQGPEFLTYFQNEAQLEKSRLLSDRFSAERPKGSFSTLEIQRTEQGDSAMYLCASSLAEGSGELFFGEGSRLTVL.

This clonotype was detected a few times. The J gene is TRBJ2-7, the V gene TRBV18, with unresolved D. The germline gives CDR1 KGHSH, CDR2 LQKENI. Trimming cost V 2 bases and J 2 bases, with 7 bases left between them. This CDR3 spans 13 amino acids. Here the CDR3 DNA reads TGTGCCAGCTCACCAGTATCGGCCTACGAGCAGTACTTC. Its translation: CASSPVSAYEQYF.

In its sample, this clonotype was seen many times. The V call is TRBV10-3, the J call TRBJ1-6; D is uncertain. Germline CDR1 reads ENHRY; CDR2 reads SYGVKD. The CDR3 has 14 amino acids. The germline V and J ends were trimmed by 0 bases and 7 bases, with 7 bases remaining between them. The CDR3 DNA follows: TGTGCCATCAGTGAGTCTATGGGGAATTCACCCCTCCACTTT. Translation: CAISESMGNSPLHF.

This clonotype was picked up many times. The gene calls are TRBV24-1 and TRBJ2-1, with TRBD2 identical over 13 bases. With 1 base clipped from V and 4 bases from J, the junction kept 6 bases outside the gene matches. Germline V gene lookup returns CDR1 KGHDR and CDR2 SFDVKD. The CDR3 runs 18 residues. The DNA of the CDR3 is TGTGCCACCAGTGATTTAACTAGCGGGAGGGCCAGTTACAATGAGCAGTTCTTC. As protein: CATSDLTSGRASYNEQFF.

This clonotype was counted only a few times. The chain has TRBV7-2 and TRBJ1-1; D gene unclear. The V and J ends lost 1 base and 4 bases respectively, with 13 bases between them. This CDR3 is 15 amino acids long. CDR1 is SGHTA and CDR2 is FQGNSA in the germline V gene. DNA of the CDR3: TGTGCCAGCAGCTTAGAAGAGGGATGGATCACTGAAGCTTTCTTT. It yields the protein CASSLEEGWITEAFF. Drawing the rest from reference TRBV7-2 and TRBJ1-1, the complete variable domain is GAGVSQSPSNKVTEKGKDVELRCDPISGHTALYWYRQSLGQGLEFLIYFQGNSAPDKSGLPSDRFSAERTGGSVSTLTIQRTQQEDSAVYLCASSLEEGWITEAFFGQGTRLTVV.

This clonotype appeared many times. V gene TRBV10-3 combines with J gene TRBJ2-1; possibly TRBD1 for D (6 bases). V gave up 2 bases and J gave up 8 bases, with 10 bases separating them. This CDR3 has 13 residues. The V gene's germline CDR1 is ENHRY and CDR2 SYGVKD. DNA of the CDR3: TGTGCCATCAGTGAGCAGGGGCGGGATGAGCAGTTCTTC. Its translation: CAISEQGRDEQFF.

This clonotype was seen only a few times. The chain's CDR3 is CASSARLAGGPNEQFF. CDR3 DNA: TGTGCCAGCAGCGCCCGACTAGCGGGAGGGCCTAATGAGCAGTTCTTC. The chain recombines TRBV7-9 with TRBJ2-1, with 14 bases that match TRBD2. The V gene end was trimmed by 5 bases and the J gene end by 7 bases; junction bases not matched to a gene: 7. CDR1 and CDR2 from the germline V gene are SEHNR and FQNEAQ (reference sequence). The CDR3 runs 16 residues.

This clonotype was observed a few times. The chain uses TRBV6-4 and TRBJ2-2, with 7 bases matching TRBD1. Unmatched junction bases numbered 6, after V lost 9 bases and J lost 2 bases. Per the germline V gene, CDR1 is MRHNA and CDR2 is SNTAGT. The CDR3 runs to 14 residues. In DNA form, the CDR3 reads TGTGCCAGTCGAGGACAGGACAACACCGGGGAGCTGTTTTTT. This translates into CASRGQDNTGELFF.

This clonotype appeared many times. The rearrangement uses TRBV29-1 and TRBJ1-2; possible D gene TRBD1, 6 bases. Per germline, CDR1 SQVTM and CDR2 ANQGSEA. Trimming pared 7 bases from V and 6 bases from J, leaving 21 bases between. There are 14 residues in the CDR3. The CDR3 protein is CSAQVGGLQDGYTF. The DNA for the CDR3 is TGCAGCGCTCAGGTGGGGGGCTTACAGGATGGCTACACCTTC.

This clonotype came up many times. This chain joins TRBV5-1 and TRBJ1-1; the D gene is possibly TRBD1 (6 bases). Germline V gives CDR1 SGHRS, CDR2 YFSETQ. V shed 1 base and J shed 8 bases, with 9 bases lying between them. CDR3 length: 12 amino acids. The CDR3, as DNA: TGCGCCAGCAGCTTGACCGGACAGGAAGCTTTCTTT. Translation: CASSLTGQEAFF.

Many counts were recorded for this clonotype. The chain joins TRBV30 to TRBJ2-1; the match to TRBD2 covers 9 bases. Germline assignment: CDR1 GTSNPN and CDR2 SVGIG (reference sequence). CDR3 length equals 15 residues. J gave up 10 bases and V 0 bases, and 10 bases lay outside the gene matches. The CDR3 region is CAWSVIPAGGPEQFF. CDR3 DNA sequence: TGTGCCTGGAGTGTTATTCCAGCGGGAGGCCCCGAGCAGTTCTTC.

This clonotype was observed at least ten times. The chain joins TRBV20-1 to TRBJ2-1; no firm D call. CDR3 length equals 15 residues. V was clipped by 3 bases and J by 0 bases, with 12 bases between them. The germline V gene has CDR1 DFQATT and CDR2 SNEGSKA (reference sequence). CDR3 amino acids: CSASWRRSSYNEQFF. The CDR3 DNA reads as TGCAGTGCTAGTTGGCGGAGAAGCTCCTACAATGAGCAGTTCTTC.